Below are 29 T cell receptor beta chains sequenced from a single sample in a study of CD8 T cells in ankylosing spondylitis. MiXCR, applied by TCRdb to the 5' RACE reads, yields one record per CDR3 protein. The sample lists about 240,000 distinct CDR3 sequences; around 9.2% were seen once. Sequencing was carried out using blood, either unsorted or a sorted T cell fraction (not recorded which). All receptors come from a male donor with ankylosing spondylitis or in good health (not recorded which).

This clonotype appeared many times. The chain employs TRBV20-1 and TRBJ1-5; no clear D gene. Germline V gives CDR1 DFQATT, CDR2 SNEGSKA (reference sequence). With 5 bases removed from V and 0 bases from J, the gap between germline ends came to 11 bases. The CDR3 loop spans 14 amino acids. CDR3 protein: CSAARTVSNQPQHF. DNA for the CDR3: TGCAGTGCTGCCAGGACGGTTAGCAATCAGCCCCAGCATTTT.

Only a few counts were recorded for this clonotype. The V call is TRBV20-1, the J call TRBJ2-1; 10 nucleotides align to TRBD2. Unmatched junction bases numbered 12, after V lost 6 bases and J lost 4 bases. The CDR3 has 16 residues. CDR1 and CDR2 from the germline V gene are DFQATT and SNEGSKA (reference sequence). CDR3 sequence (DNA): TGCAGTGCCTCCCGATCTAGCGGGAGATCGTACAATGAGCAGTTCTTC. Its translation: CSASRSSGRSYNEQFF.

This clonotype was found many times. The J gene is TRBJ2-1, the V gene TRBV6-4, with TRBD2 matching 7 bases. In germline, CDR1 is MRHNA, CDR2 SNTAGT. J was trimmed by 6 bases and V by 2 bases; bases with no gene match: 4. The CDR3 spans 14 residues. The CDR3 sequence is CASSDSGEVNEQFF. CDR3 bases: TGTGCCAGCAGTGACAGCGGGGAGGTCAATGAGCAGTTCTTC.

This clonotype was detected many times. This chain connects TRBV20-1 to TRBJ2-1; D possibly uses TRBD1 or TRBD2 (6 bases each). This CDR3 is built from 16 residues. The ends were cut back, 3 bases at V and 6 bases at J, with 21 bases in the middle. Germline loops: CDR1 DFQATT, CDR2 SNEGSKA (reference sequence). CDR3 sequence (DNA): TGCAGTGCTAGGGGACACACTCTGCGGGGCCTCAATGAGCAGTTCTTC. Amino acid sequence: CSARGHTLRGLNEQFF.

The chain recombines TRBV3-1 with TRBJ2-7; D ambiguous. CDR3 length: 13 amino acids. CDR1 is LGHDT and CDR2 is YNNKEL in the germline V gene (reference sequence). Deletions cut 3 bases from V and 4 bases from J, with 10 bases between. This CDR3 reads CASSQGIRYEQYF. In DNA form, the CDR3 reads TGTGCCAGCAGCCAGGGGATTCGATACGAGCAGTACTTC.

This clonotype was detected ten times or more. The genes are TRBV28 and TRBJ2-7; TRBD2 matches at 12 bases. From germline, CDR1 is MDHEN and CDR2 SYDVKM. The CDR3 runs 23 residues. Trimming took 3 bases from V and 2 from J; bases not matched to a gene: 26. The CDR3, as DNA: TGTGCCAGCAGTTTCCGCTCCCGGGAGCCTTGGGGGCTAGCGGGGGGGCCGCCCTACGAGCAGTACTTC. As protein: CASSFRSREPWGLAGGPPYEQYF.

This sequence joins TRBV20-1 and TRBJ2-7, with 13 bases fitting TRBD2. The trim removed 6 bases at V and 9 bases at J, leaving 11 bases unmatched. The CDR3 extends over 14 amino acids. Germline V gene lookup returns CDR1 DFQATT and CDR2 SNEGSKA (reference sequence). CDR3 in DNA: TGCAGTGCCCAAGGACTAGCGGGAGCTCTCGGGCAGTACTTC. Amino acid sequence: CSAQGLAGALGQYF.

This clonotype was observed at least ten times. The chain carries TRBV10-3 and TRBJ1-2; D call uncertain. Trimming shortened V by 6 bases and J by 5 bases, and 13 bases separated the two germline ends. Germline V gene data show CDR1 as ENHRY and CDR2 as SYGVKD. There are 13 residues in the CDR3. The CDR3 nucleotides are TGTGCCATCAGGCTAGAGGTAGCGTATGGCTACACCTTC. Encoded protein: CAIRLEVAYGYTF.

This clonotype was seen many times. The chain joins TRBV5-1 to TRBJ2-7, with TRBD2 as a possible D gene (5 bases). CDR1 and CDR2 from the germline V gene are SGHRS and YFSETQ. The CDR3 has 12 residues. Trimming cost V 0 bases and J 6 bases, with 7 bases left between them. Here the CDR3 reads CASSLDEGEQYF. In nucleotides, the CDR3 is TGCGCCAGCAGCTTGGACGAGGGCGAGCAGTACTTC.

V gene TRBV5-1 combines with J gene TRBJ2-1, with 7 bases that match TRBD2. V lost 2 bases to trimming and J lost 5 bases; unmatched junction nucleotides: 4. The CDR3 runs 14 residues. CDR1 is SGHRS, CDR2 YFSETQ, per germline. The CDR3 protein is CASSFGSGHNEQFF. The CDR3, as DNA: TGCGCCAGCAGCTTCGGTAGCGGGCACAATGAGCAGTTCTTC.

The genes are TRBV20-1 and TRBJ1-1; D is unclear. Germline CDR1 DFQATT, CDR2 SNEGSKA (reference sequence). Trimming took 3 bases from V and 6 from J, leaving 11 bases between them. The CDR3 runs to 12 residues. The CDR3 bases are TGCAGTGCTAGGCGGGTCTCCCCTGAAGCTTTCTTT. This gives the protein CSARRVSPEAFF.

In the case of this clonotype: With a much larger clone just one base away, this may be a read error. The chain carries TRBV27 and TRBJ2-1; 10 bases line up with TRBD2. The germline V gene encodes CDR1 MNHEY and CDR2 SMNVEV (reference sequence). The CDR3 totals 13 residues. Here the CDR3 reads CDSKRGGYNEQFF. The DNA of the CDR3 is TGTGACAGCAAGCGGGGGGGGTACAATGAGCAGTTCTTC.

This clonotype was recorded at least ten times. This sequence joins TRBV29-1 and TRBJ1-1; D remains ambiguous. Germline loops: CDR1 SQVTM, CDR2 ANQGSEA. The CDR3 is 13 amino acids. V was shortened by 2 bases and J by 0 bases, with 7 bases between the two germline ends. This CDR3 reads CSVELGLNTEAFF. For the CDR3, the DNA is TGCAGCGTTGAACTGGGATTGAACACTGAAGCTTTCTTT.

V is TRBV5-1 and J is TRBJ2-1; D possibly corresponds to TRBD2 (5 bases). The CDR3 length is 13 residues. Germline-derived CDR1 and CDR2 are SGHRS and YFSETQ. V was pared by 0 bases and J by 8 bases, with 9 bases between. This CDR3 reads CASSLEPGYEQFF. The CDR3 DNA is TGCGCCAGCAGCTTGGAACCGGGATATGAGCAGTTCTTC.

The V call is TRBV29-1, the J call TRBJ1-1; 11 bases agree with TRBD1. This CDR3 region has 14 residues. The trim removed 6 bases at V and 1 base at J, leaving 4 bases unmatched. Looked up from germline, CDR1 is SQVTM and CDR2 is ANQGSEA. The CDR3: CSVRTGGANTEAFF. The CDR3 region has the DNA TGCAGCGTGAGGACAGGGGGCGCGAACACTGAAGCTTTCTTT.

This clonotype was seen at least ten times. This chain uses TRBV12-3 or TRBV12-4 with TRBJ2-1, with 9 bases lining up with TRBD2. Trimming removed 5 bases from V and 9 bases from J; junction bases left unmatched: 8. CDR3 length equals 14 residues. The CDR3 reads CASSPSTSGVEQFF. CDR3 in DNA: TGTGCCAGCAGTCCCTCGACTAGCGGAGTTGAGCAGTTCTTC.

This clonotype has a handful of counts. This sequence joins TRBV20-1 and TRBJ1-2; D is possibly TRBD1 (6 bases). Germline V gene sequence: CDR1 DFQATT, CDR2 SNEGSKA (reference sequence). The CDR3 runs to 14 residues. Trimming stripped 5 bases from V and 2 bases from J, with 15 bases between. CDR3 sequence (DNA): TGCAGTGCTGCTCTGACAGGTCTCAACTATGGCTACACCTTC. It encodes CSAALTGLNYGYTF.

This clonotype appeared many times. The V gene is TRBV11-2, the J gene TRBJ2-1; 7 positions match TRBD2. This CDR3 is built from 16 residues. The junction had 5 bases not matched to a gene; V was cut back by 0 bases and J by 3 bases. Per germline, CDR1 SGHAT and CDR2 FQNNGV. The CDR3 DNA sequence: TGTGCCAGCAGCTTAGACGTGGGGGGGATCTACAATGAGCAGTTCTTC. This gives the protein CASSLDVGGIYNEQFF.

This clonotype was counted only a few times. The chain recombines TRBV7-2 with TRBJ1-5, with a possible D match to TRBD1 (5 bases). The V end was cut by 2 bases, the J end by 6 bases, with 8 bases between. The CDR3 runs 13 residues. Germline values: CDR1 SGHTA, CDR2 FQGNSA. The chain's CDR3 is CASSLFGTQPQHF. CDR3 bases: TGTGCCAGCAGCTTATTCGGGACTCAGCCCCAGCATTTT.

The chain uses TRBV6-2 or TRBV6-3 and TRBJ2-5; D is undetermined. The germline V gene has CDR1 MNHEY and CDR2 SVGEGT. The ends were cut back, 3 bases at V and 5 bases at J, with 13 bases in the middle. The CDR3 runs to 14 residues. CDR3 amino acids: CASSYGRAGETQYF. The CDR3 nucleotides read TGTGCCAGCAGTTATGGTAGGGCTGGGGAGACCCAGTACTTC.

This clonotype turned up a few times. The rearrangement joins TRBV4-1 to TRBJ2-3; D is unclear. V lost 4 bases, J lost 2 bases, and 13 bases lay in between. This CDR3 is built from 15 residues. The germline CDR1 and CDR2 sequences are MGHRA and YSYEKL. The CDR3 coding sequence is TGCGCCAGCAGCCGACTCCAGACTCTCACAGATACGCAGTATTTT. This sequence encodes CASSRLQTLTDTQYF.

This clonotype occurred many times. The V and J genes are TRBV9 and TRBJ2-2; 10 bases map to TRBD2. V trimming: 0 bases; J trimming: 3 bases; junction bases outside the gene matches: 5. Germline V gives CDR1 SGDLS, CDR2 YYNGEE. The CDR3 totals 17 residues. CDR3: CASSVEAGGLDTGELFF. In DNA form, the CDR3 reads TGTGCCAGCAGCGTAGAAGCGGGGGGGTTGGACACCGGGGAGCTGTTTTTT.

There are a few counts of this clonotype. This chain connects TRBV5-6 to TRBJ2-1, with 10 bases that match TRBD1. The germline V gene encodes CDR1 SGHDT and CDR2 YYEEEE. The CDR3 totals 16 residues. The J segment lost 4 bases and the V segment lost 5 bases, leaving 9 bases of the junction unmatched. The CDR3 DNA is TGTGCCAGCAGTAGGGACAGGGGCCGTTTATACAATGAGCAGTTCTTC. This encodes CASSRDRGRLYNEQFF.

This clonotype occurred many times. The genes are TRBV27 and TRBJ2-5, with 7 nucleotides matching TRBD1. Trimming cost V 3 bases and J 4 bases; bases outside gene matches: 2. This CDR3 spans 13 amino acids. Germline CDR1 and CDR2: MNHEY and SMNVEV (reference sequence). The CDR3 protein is CASSFRQGETQYF. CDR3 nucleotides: TGTGCCAGCAGTTTCCGACAGGGAGAGACCCAGTACTTC.

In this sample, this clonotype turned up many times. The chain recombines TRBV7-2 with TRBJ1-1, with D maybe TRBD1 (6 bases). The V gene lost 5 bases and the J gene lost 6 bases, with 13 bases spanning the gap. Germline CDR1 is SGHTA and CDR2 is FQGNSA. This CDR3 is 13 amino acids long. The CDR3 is CASSRTVGAEAFF. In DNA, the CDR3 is TGTGCCAGCAGCCGGACAGTGGGGGCTGAAGCTTTCTTT.

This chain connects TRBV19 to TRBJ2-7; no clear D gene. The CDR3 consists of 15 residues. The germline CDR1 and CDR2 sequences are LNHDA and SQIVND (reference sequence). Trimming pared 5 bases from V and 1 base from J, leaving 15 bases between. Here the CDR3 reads CASSRSWSPSYEQYF. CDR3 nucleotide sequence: TGTGCCAGTAGTCGCTCCTGGTCCCCTTCCTACGAGCAGTACTTC.

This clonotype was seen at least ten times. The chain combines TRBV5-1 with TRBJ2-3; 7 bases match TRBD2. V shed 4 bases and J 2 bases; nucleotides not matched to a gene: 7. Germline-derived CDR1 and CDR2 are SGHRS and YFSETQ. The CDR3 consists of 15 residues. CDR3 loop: CASSGAGVPTDTQYF. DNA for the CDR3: TGCGCCAGCAGCGGCGCGGGGGTCCCCACAGATACGCAGTATTTT.

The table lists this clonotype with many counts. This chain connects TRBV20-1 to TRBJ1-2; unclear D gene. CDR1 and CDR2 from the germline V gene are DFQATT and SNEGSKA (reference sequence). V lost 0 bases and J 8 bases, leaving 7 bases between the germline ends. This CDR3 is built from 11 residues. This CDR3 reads CSARDLGGYTF. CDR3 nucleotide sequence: TGCAGTGCTAGAGATTTAGGAGGCTACACCTTC.

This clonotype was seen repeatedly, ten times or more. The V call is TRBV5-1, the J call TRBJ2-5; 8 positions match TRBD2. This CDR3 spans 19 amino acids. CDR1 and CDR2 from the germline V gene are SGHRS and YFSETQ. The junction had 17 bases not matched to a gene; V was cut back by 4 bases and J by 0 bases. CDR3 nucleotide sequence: TGCGCCAGCAGCCCGGAAGTCCCGGGACTAGGGCGGTACCAAGAGACCCAGTACTTC. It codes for CASSPEVPGLGRYQETQYF.